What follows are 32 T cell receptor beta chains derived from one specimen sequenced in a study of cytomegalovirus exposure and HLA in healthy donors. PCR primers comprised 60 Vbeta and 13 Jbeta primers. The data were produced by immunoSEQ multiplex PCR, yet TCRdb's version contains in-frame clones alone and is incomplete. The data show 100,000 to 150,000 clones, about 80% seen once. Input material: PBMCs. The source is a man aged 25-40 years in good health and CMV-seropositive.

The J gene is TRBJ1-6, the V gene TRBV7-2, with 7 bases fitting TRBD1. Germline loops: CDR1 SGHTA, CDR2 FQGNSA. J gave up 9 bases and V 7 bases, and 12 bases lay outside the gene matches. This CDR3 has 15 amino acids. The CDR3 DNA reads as TGTGCCAGCACCAAGAGGGGGGACAGCTTTTCACCCCTCCACTTT. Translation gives CASTKRGDSFSPLHF.

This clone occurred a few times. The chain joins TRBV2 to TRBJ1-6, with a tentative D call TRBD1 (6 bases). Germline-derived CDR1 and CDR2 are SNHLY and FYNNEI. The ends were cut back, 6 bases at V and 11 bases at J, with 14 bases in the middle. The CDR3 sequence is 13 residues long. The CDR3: CASSGQIGTPLHF. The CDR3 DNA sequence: TGTGCCAGCAGCGGACAGATTGGGACACCCCTCCACTTT. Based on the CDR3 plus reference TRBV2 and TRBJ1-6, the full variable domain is EPEVTQTPSHQVTQMGQEVILRCVPISNHLYFYWYRQILGQKVEFLVSFYNNEISEKSEIFDDQFSVERPDGSNFTLKIRSTKLEDSAMYFCASSGQIGTPLHFGNGTRLTVT.

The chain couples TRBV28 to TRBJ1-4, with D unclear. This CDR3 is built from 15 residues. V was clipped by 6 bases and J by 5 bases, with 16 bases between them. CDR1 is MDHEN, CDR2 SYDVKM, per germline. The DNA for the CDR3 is TGTGCCAGCAGCTCCGGCGGAGGAACAAATGAAAAACTGTTTTTT. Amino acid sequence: CASSSGGGTNEKLFF.

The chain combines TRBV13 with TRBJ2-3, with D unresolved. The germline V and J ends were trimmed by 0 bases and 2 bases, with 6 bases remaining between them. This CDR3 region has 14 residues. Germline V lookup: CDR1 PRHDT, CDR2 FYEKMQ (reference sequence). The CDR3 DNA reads TGTGCCAGCAGCTTAGGACTGAACACAGATACGCAGTATTTT. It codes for CASSLGLNTDTQYF.

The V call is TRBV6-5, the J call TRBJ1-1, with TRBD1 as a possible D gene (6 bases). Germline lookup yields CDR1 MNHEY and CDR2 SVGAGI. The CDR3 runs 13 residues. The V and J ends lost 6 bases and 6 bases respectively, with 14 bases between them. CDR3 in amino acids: CASRGGALAEAFF. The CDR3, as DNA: TGTGCCAGCAGGGGGGGGGCTTTAGCTGAAGCTTTCTTT.

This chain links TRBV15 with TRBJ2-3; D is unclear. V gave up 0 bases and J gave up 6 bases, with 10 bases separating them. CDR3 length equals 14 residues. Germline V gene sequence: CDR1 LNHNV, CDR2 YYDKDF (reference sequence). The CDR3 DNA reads TGTGCCACCAGCAGAGATATCGGGTCGGATACGCAGTATTTT. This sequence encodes CATSRDIGSDTQYF.

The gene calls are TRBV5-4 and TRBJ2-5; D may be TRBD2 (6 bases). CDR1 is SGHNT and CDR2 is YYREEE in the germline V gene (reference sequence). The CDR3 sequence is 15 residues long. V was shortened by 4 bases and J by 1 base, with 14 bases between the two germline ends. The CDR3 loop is CASSHKYSGQETQYF. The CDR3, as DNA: TGTGCCAGCAGCCATAAGTATAGCGGCCAAGAGACCCAGTACTTC.

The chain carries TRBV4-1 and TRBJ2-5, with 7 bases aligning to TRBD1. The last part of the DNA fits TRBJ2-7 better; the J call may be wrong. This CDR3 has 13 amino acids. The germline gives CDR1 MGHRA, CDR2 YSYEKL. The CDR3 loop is CASSQTGSYEQYF. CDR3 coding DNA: TGCGCCAGCAGCCAGACAGGGTCCTACGAGCAGTACTTC.

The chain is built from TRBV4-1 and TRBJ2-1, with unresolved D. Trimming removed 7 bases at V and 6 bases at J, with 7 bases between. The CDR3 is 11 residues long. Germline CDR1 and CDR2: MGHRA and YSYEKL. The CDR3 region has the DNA TGCGCCAGCAAAGGAGTCAATGAGCAGTTCTTC. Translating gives CASKGVNEQFF.

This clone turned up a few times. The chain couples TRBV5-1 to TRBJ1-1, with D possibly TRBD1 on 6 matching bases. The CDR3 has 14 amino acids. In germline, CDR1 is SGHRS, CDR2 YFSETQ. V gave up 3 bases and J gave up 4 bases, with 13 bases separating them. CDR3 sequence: CASSSQGQGTEAFF. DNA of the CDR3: TGCGCCAGCAGCTCTCAGGGGCAGGGCACTGAAGCTTTCTTT.

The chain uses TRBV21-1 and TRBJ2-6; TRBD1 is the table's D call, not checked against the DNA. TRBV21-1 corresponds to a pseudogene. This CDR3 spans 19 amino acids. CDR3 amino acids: CASANPRDIHSSGANVLTF. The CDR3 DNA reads TGTGCCAGCGCCAACCCCCGGGACATACACTCCTCTGGGGCCAACGTCCTGACTTTC.

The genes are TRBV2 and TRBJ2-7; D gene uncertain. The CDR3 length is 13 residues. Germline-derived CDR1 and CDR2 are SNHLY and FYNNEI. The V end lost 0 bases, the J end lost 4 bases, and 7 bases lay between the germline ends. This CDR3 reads CASSEASFYEQYF. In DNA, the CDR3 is TGTGCCAGCAGTGAAGCTAGCTTTTACGAGCAGTACTTC.

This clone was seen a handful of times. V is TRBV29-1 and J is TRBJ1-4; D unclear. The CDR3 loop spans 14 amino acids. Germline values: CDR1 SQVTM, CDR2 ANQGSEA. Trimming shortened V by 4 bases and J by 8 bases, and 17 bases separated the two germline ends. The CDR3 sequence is CSVVREGDKEKLFF. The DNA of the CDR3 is TGCAGCGTTGTTCGTGAGGGTGACAAGGAAAAACTGTTTTTT.

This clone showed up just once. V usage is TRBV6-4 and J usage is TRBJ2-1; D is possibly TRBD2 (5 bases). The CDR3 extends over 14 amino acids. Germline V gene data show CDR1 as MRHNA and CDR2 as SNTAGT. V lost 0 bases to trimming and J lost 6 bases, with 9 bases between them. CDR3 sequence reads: CASSDSKRSNEQFF. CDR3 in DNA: TGTGCCAGCAGTGACTCGAAGCGGAGCAATGAGCAGTTCTTC.

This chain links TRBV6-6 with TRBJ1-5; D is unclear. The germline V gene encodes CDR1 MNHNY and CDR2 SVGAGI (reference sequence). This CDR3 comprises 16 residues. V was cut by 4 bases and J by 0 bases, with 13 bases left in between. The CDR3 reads CASSLPNMYSNQPQHF. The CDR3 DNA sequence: TGTGCCAGCAGTTTACCAAACATGTATAGCAATCAGCCCCAGCATTTT.

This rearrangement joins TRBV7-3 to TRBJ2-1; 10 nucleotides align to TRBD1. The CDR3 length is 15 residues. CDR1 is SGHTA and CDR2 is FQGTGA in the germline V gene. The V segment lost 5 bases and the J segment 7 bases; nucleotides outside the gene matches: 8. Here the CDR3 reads CASSRQGANLNEQFF. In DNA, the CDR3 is TGTGCCAGCAGCAGACAGGGGGCGAATTTAAATGAGCAGTTCTTC.

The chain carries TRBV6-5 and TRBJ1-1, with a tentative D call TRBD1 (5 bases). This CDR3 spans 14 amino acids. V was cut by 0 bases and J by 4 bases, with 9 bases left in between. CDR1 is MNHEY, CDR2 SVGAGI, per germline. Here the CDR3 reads CASSYSVGVTEAFF. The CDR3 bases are TGTGCCAGCAGTTACTCGGTAGGGGTCACTGAAGCTTTCTTT.

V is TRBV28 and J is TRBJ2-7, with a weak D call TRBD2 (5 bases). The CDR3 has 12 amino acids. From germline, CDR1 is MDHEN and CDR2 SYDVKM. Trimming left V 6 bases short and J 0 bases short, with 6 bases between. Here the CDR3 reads CASRGSSYEQYF. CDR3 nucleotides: TGTGCCAGCAGGGGGAGCTCCTACGAGCAGTACTTC.

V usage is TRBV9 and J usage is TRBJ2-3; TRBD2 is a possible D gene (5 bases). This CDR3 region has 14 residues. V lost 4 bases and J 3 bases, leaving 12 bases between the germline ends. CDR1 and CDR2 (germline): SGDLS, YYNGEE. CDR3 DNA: TGTGCCAGCAGCCCTTCTCCGGGGACAGATACGCAGTATTTT. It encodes CASSPSPGTDTQYF.

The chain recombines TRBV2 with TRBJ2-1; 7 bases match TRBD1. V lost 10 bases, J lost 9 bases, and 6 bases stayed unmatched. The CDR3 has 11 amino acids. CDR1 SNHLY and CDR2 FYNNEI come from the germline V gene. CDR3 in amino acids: CATNAGGEQFF. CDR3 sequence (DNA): TGTGCCACCAACGCAGGGGGTGAGCAGTTCTTC.

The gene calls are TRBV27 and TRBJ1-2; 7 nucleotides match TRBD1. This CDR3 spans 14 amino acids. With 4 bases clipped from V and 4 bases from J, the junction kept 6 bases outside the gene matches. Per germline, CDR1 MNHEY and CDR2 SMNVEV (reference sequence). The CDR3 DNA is TGTGCCAGCAGTTCCATACGGACAGGCTATGGCTACACCTTC. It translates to CASSSIRTGYGYTF.

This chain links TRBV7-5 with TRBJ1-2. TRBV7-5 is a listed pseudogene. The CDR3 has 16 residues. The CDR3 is CVRSLGTNRVDYGYTF. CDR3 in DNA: TGTGTCAGAAGCCTCGGGACTAACAGGGTGGACTATGGCTACACCTTC.

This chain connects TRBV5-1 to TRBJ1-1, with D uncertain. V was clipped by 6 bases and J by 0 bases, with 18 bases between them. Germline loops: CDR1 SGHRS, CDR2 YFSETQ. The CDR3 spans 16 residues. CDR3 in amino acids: CASTVSSLGVNTEAFF. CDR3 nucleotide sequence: TGCGCCAGCACTGTATCTAGTCTCGGGGTGAACACTGAAGCTTTCTTT.

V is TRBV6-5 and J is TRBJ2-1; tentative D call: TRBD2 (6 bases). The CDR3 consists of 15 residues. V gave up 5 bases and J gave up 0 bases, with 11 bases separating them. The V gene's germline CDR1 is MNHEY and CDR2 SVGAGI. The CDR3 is CASSLLASSYNEQFF. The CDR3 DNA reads TGTGCCAGCAGTCTTCTAGCGAGCTCCTACAATGAGCAGTTCTTC.

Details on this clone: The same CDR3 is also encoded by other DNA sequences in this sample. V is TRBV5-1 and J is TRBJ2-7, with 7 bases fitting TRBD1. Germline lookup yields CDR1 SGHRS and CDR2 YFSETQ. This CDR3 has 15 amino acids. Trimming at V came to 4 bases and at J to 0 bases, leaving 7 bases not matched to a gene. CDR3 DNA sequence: TGCGCCAGCAGCAACGGACAGGTGAGCTCCTACGAGCAGTACTTC. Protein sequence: CASSNGQVSSYEQYF.

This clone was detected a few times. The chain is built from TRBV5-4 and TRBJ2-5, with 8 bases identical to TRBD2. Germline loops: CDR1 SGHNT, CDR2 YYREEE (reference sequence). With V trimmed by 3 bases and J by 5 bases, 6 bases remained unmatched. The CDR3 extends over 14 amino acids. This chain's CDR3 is CASSSGGARETQYF. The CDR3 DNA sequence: TGTGCCAGCAGCTCCGGGGGGGCCCGGGAGACCCAGTACTTC.

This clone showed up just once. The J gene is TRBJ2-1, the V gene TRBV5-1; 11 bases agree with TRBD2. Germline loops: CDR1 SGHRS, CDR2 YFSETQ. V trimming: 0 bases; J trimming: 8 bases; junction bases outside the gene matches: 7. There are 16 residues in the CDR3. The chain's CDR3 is CASSLEGSGGVDEQFF. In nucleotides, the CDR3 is TGCGCCAGCAGCTTGGAGGGTAGCGGGGGGGTCGATGAGCAGTTCTTC.

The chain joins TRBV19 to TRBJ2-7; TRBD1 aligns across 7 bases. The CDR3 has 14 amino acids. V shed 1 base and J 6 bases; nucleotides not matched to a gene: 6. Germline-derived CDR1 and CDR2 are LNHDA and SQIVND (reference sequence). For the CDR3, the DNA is TGTGCCAGTAGTATAGGGACAGGAGGAGGCGAGCAGTACTTC. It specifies CASSIGTGGGEQYF.

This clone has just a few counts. CDR3 sequence (DNA): TGCGCCAGCAGCTTGGGAGGGGGGGCAGAGACCCAGTACTTC. It codes for CASSLGGGAETQYF. The J gene is TRBJ2-5, the V gene TRBV5-1; a possible D gene is TRBD2 (7 bases). This CDR3 has 14 residues. The ends were cut back, 0 bases at V and 4 bases at J, with 10 bases in the middle. The germline V gene encodes CDR1 SGHRS and CDR2 YFSETQ.

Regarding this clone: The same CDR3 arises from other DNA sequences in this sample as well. The CDR3 protein is CASSVRGTTDTQYF. CDR3 DNA: TGCGCCAGTAGCGTTCGGGGAACCACAGATACGCAGTATTTT. The chain recombines TRBV5-1 with TRBJ2-3, with D possibly TRBD2 on 5 matching bases. V dropped 8 bases and J dropped 2 bases, with 15 bases sitting between them. CDR1 is SGHRS and CDR2 is YFSETQ in the germline V gene. CDR3 length: 14 residues.

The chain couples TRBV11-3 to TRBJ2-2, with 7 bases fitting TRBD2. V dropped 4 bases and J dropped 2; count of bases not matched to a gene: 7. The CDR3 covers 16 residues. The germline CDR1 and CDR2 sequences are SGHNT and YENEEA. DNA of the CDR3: TGTGCCAGCAGCTCCGAGGGGACTACCAACACCGGGGAGCTGTTTTTT. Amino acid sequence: CASSSEGTTNTGELFF.

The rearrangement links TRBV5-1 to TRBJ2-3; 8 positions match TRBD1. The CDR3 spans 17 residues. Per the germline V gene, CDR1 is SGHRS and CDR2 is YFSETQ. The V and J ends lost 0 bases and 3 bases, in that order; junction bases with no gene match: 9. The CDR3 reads CASSLGAGGVATDTQYF. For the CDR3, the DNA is TGCGCCAGCAGCTTGGGTGCAGGGGGCGTAGCGACAGATACGCAGTATTTT.